Presented here are 32 T cell receptor beta chains from one specimen sequenced in a study of T cell repertoires in cytomegalovirus infection. One entry per CDR3 protein, called by TCRdb with MiXCR from the reads. The sample yields nearly 650,000 distinct CDR3 sequences, about 24% seen once. Sequencing was carried out using CD8+ T cells from PBMCs. The receptors come from a human donor in good health (CMV status not recorded). Some clones in this sample may be carry-over from other donors' samples.

Only a few counts were recorded for this clonotype. The chain links TRBV13 to TRBJ2-1; 8 nucleotides agree with TRBD2. The CDR3 totals 11 residues. The germline CDR1 and CDR2 sequences are PRHDT and FYEKMQ (reference sequence). V was pared by 5 bases and J by 16 bases, with 7 bases of the junction left unmatched. CDR3 nucleotides: TGTGCCAGCAGCGGGGGACTAGAGGACTTCTTC. This sequence encodes CASSGGLEDFF.

In this sample, this clonotype turned up a few times. The genes are TRBV6-6 and TRBJ1-5, with D perhaps matching TRBD1 (5 bases). This CDR3 contains 15 residues. V lost 0 bases and J 3 bases, leaving 9 bases between the germline ends. Per germline, CDR1 MNHNY and CDR2 SVGAGI (reference sequence). The CDR3 spells CASSYSRQPNQPQHF. The CDR3 DNA is TGTGCCAGCAGTTACTCGCGACAGCCCAATCAGCCCCAGCATTTT.

Comment on this clonotype: This may be a read error: a much more frequent sequence differs by one nucleotide. This chain connects TRBV12-3 or TRBV12-4 to TRBJ2-2; D is ambiguous. Trimming removed 7 bases at V and 9 bases at J, with 12 bases between. The CDR3 has 12 residues. The CDR3 spells CASTQRARELFF. In DNA, the CDR3 is TGTGCCAGCACCCAACGGGCCAGGGAGCTGTTTTTT.

This clonotype appeared a few times. The gene calls are TRBV5-6 and TRBJ1-2, with D maybe TRBD1 (6 bases). Germline assignment: CDR1 SGHDT and CDR2 YYEEEE. The ends were cut back, 5 bases at V and 8 bases at J, with 13 bases in the middle. The CDR3 sequence is 12 residues long. CDR3 bases: TGTGCCAGCAGAAAGGGGGTCCTCGGCTACACCTTC. This translates into CASRKGVLGYTF. Full variable domain (missing parts from reference TRBV5-6 and TRBJ1-2): DAGVTQSPTHLIKTRGQQVTLRCSPKSGHDTVSWYQQALGQGPQFIFQYYEEEERQRGNFPDRFSGHQFPNYSSELNVNALLLGDSALYLCASRKGVLGYTFGSGTRLTVV.

This clonotype was seen only a few times. V usage is TRBV12-5 and J usage is TRBJ2-7; 11 nucleotides align to TRBD2. Losses at the gene ends were 4 bases for V and 1 base for J; bases not matched to a gene: 6. The CDR3 is 16 residues long. The germline gives CDR1 LGHNT, CDR2 FRNRAP. CDR3 bases: TGTGCTAGTGGTTGGGAACTAGCGGGGGATTCCTACGAGCAGTACTTC. Translation gives CASGWELAGDSYEQYF.

The chain employs TRBV4-1 and TRBJ1-1, with D possibly being TRBD1 (5 bases). The ends were cut back, 6 bases at V and 2 bases at J, with 10 bases in the middle. In germline, CDR1 is MGHRA, CDR2 YSYEKL. CDR3 size: 13 residues. The DNA of the CDR3 is TGCGCCAGCAGTCGGGACTTTAACACTGAAGCTTTCTTT. Encoded protein: CASSRDFNTEAFF.

This clonotype came up many times. The chain combines TRBV7-9 with TRBJ1-1; no clear D. Germline V gene lookup returns CDR1 SEHNR and CDR2 FQNEAQ (reference sequence). The CDR3 runs to 14 residues. V was clipped by 7 bases and J by 0 bases, with 12 bases between them. CDR3 residues: CASTSGQMNTEAFF. Here the CDR3 DNA reads TGTGCCAGCACGAGCGGGCAGATGAACACTGAAGCTTTCTTT.

The chain joins TRBV10-3 to TRBJ2-5; unclear D gene. V shed 2 bases and J shed 0 bases, with 4 bases lying between them. The CDR3 totals 13 residues. From germline, CDR1 is ENHRY and CDR2 SYGVKD. This CDR3 reads CAISEEYQETQYF. The DNA for the CDR3 is TGTGCCATCAGTGAGGAATACCAAGAGACCCAGTACTTC.

This clonotype was picked up many times. The V gene is TRBV11-1, the J gene TRBJ1-1; 7 bases are a match to TRBD1. Germline lookup yields CDR1 SGHAT and CDR2 FQDESV (reference sequence). J lost 4 bases, V lost 4 bases, and 6 bases had no gene match. The CDR3 is made up of 14 amino acids. Here the CDR3 reads CASSSTGPSTEAFF. The CDR3 region has the DNA TGTGCCAGCAGCTCGACAGGGCCCAGCACTGAAGCTTTCTTT.

This clonotype was seen a handful of times. In DNA form, the CDR3 reads TGCAGCGTTGAAGACCCTCGACAGGCCTACAATGAGCAGTTCTTC. Protein product: CSVEDPRQAYNEQFF. V is TRBV29-1 and J is TRBJ2-1, with D possibly TRBD1 on 6 matching bases. The CDR3 length is 15 residues. Trimming left V 0 bases short and J 2 bases short, with 11 bases between. Looked up from germline, CDR1 is SQVTM and CDR2 is ANQGSEA.

Here the CDR3 DNA reads TGTGCTAGTGGTCTACCGGGACTCTTGGGGACTGAAGCTTTCTTT. The encoded protein is CASGLPGLLGTEAFF. The chain links TRBV12-5 to TRBJ1-1, with D possibly matching TRBD1 (5 bases). The CDR3 contains 15 residues. V was shortened by 5 bases and J by 5 bases, with 18 bases between the two germline ends. CDR1 is LGHNT, CDR2 FRNRAP, per germline.

This clonotype showed up many times. This chain connects TRBV6-2 or TRBV6-3 to TRBJ2-1; D tentatively fits TRBD1 or TRBD2 (5 bases each). Trimming stripped 7 bases from V and 3 bases from J, with 13 bases between. Germline loops: CDR1 MNHEY, CDR2 SVGEGT. The CDR3 totals 14 residues. The CDR3 bases are TGTGCCAGCACCGGGGACGAAGACTACAATGAGCAGTTCTTC. Translation: CASTGDEDYNEQFF.

The chain links TRBV12-5 to TRBJ2-5, with D perhaps TRBD1 (6 bases). V was pared by 0 bases and J by 5 bases, with 16 bases between. The germline V gene has CDR1 LGHNT and CDR2 FRNRAP. The CDR3 length is 16 residues. The CDR3 DNA sequence: TGTGCTAGTGGTTTGGTGAGCTGGGGGCCGGATGAGACCCAGTACTTC. It yields the protein CASGLVSWGPDETQYF.

The rearrangement uses TRBV29-1 and TRBJ1-4; 7 nucleotides match TRBD1. The CDR3 has 15 residues. Germline CDR1 reads SQVTM; CDR2 reads ANQGSEA. V shed 0 bases, J shed 7 bases, and the junction held 8 bases outside the gene matches. The chain's CDR3 is CSVEDSTGFFEKLFF. CDR3 DNA sequence: TGCAGCGTTGAAGATTCGACAGGGTTCTTTGAAAAACTGTTTTTT. Filled out from reference TRBV29-1 and TRBJ1-4, the complete variable domain reads SAVISQKPSRDICQRGTSLTIQCQVDSQVTMMFWYRQQPGQSLTLIATANQGSEATYESGFVIDKFPISRPNLTFSTLTVSNMSPEDSSIYLCSVEDSTGFFEKLFFGSGTQLSVL.

V and J are TRBV20-1 and TRBJ2-1; 9 bases fit TRBD2. The V gene end was trimmed by 8 bases and the J gene end by 0 bases; junction bases not matched to a gene: 8. Germline V lookup: CDR1 DFQATT, CDR2 SNEGSKA (reference sequence). CDR3 length: 15 residues. The CDR3 DNA reads TGCAGTCTAAAGCGGGGGGCGAACTCCTACAATGAGCAGTTCTTC. The encoded protein is CSLKRGANSYNEQFF.

The sample holds a few counts of this clonotype. This chain uses TRBV19 with TRBJ1-1, with D hard to call. The CDR3 contains 11 residues. CDR1 and CDR2 (germline): LNHDA, SQIVND (reference sequence). V shed 3 bases and J shed 7 bases, with 6 bases lying between them. CDR3 bases: TGTGCCAGTAGTATGGACGGTGAAGCTTTCTTT. Protein product: CASSMDGEAFF.

This clonotype came up once. A single base separates this from a much larger clone, so it may be a read error. The V and J genes are TRBV7-6 and TRBJ2-1; weak D call: TRBD2 (5 bases). Germline CDR1 and CDR2: SGHVS and FNYEAQ. The CDR3 consists of 15 residues. The CDR3 sequence is CANSPEDFPYNEQFF. The DNA for the CDR3 is TGTGCCAACAGCCCGGAGGACTTCCCCTACAATGAGCAGTTCTTC. The full variable domain, its missing parts supplied by reference TRBV7-6 and TRBJ2-1, is GAGVSQSPRYKVTKRGQDVALRCDPISGHVSLYWYRQALGQGPEFLTYFNYEAQQDKSGLPNDRFSAERPEGSISTLTIQRTEQRDSAMYRCANSPEDFPYNEQFFGPGTRLTVL.

V is TRBV6-2 or TRBV6-3 and J is TRBJ2-1, with unresolved D. Germline values: CDR1 MNHEY, CDR2 SVGEGT. Trimming shortened V by 2 bases and J by 5 bases, and 7 bases separated the two germline ends. CDR3 length: 13 residues. CDR3 nucleotide sequence: TGTGCCAGCAGTTACCCCCTGCACAATGAGCAGTTCTTC. Protein product: CASSYPLHNEQFF.

There are many counts of this clonotype. This sequence joins TRBV6-1 and TRBJ2-3, with D uncertain. Germline values: CDR1 MNHNS, CDR2 SASEGT. The V and J ends lost 10 bases and 6 bases respectively, with 26 bases between them. CDR3 length equals 16 residues. The CDR3 sequence: CATPPAASWDFDTQYF. CDR3 DNA sequence: TGTGCCACCCCGCCGGCAGCCTCGTGGGATTTTGATACGCAGTATTTT.

This clonotype has a handful of counts. This chain connects TRBV4-3 to TRBJ2-1; 8 bases align to TRBD1. Trimming removed 0 bases from V and 13 bases from J; junction bases left unmatched: 17. Germline assignment: CDR1 LGHNA and CDR2 YSLEER. This CDR3 has 17 residues. CDR3: CASSQDPRAGGLGEQFF. The CDR3, as DNA: TGCGCCAGCAGCCAAGATCCCCGGGCAGGGGGCTTAGGGGAACAGTTCTTC.

J is TRBJ2-3 and V is TRBV28; 7 bases line up with TRBD1. The CDR3 extends over 14 amino acids. With V trimmed by 6 bases and J by 4 bases, 7 bases remained unmatched. Germline V gene lookup returns CDR1 MDHEN and CDR2 SYDVKM. The CDR3: CASSPSGQADTQYF. CDR3 bases: TGTGCCAGCAGCCCATCCGGACAGGCAGATACGCAGTATTTT.

This clonotype appeared many times. The rearrangement links TRBV7-6 to TRBJ2-5; 10 bases map to TRBD2. Germline loops: CDR1 SGHVS, CDR2 FNYEAQ. The CDR3 is 19 residues long. Unmatched junction bases numbered 18, after V lost 3 bases and J lost 5 bases. The CDR3 DNA reads TGTGCCAGCAGCTTCAGGCTCAGTCAGCGGGGGGGCCTCGGGGAGACCCAGTACTTC. Its protein is CASSFRLSQRGGLGETQYF. Drawing the rest from reference TRBV7-6 and TRBJ2-5, the complete variable domain is GAGVSQSPRYKVTKRGQDVALRCDPISGHVSLYWYRQALGQGPEFLTYFNYEAQQDKSGLPNDRFSAERPEGSISTLTIQRTEQRDSAMYRCASSFRLSQRGGLGETQYFGPGTRLLVL.

The J gene is TRBJ2-7, the V gene TRBV28; 8 bases match TRBD1. The germline V gene encodes CDR1 MDHEN and CDR2 SYDVKM. This CDR3 is 16 amino acids long. Unmatched junction bases numbered 9, after V lost 1 base and J lost 4 bases. CDR3 coding DNA: TGTGCCAGCAGTTTATCCCCTGACAGGGGAATTTACGAGCAGTACGTC. Encoded protein: CASSLSPDRGIYEQYV.

The rearrangement joins TRBV19 to TRBJ1-2; D gene uncertain. The CDR3 runs 14 residues. Germline V gene sequence: CDR1 LNHDA, CDR2 SQIVND (reference sequence). Trimming took 2 bases from V and 8 from J, leaving 15 bases between them. In DNA, the CDR3 is TGTGCCAGTAGTATACTCGCCTCCTTAGACGGCTACACCTTC. Its protein product is CASSILASLDGYTF.

The V and J genes are TRBV7-6 and TRBJ2-2, with D unresolved. The germline V gene has CDR1 SGHVS and CDR2 FNYEAQ. This CDR3 contains 14 residues. The germline V and J ends were trimmed by 0 bases and 2 bases, with 4 bases remaining between them. For the CDR3, the DNA is TGTGCCAGCAGCTTAGCCACTAACACCGGGGAGCTGTTTTTT. Protein product: CASSLATNTGELFF.

This clonotype has just a few counts. The chain links TRBV28 to TRBJ2-1, with 7 bases lining up with TRBD1. CDR1 MDHEN and CDR2 SYDVKM come from the germline V gene. V trimming: 8 bases; J trimming: 6 bases; junction bases outside the gene matches: 13. CDR3 length equals 15 residues. CDR3 sequence: CASHLTPGGSNEQFF. The CDR3 DNA sequence: TGTGCCAGCCATCTGACCCCAGGGGGTTCCAATGAGCAGTTCTTC.

This clonotype appeared a few times. The chain carries TRBV25-1 and TRBJ2-2; D possibly corresponds to TRBD1 (6 bases). Trimming removed 8 bases from V and 4 bases from J, with 11 bases in between. The germline gives CDR1 MGHDK, CDR2 SYGVNS. CDR3 length: 13 amino acids. CDR3 sequence (DNA): TGTGCCAGCCTGGGACACTCCACCGGGGAGCTGTTTTTT. Its protein product is CASLGHSTGELFF.

This clonotype was counted ten times or more. The CDR3 nucleotides are TGTGCCAGCAGCTTAGGACTGGGAAACACCATATATTTT. Its translation: CASSLGLGNTIYF. The J gene is TRBJ1-3, the V gene TRBV7-8, with D uncertain. The CDR3 is 13 amino acids. In germline, CDR1 is SGHVS, CDR2 FQNEAQ. V was pared by 1 base and J by 4 bases, with 5 bases between.

The sample holds a few counts of this clonotype. The chain employs TRBV28 and TRBJ1-6; a weak D match, TRBD1 (5 bases). The ends were cut back, 10 bases at V and 4 bases at J, with 17 bases in the middle. The CDR3 loop spans 15 amino acids. Germline V gives CDR1 MDHEN, CDR2 SYDVKM. The CDR3 DNA sequence: TGTGCCACCTCGGACACCCTTCAATATAATTCACCCCTCCACTTT. It translates to CATSDTLQYNSPLHF.

This clonotype was observed a few times. V and J are TRBV7-9 and TRBJ1-1; D unresolved. In germline, CDR1 is SEHNR, CDR2 FQNEAQ (reference sequence). V gave up 5 bases and J gave up 0 bases, with 19 bases separating them. There are 17 residues in the CDR3. The CDR3 nucleotides are TGTGCCAGCAGCGGCCCCCGGACCGGAGGGATGAACACTGAAGCTTTCTTT. Its translation is CASSGPRTGGMNTEAFF.

This clonotype occurred a few times. The V and J genes are TRBV20-1 and TRBJ2-2; 10 nucleotides line up with TRBD1. This CDR3 has 20 residues. Trimming removed 5 bases from V and 3 bases from J; junction bases left unmatched: 21. CDR1 DFQATT and CDR2 SNEGSKA come from the germline V gene (reference sequence). CDR3 residues: CSAFSGPGQGHMGDTGELFF. The CDR3 coding sequence is TGCAGTGCTTTCTCTGGACCGGGACAGGGGCACATGGGGGACACCGGGGAGCTGTTTTTT.

The J gene is TRBJ2-2, the V gene TRBV10-3; TRBD1 is a possible D gene (5 bases). The CDR3 consists of 13 residues. Germline-derived CDR1 and CDR2 are ENHRY and SYGVKD. Trimming left V 9 bases short and J 2 bases short, with 10 bases between. Here the CDR3 DNA reads TGTGCCATTGGACACTCTAACACCGGGGAGCTGTTTTTT. This translates into CAIGHSNTGELFF.